This TCR beta chain was identified in a study of cytomegalovirus exposure and HLA in healthy donors. Germline values: CDR1 LNHDA, CDR2 SQIVND (reference sequence). CDR3 length: 13 amino acids. V was trimmed by 3 bases and J by 4 bases, leaving 9 bases between them. Primers for the PCR totalled 60 Vbeta and 13 Jbeta. The repertoire was sequenced with immunoSEQ multiplex PCR; TCRdb's copy has only in-frame clones and lacks some. Of some 110,000 clones in the sample, approximately 70% were seen once. This receptor was identified in a man younger than 45 in good health and CMV-seropositive. V is TRBV19 and J is TRBJ1-1, with D hard to call. The sequenced sample consisted of PBMCs. As DNA, the CDR3 is TGTGCCAGTAGTATGGAGGGAGTCACTGAAGCTTTCTTT. Translated: CASSMEGVTEAFF.